The 26 T cell receptor beta chains in this list originate from one sample, sequenced in a study of blood T cell repertoires in COVID-19. Only in-frame clones appear in the TCRdb table, and some are missing; sequencing was by immunoSEQ multiplex PCR. The profile covers about 60,000 clones, with about 78% appearing a single time and around 21% taken by the ten largest. The sequenced material came from peripheral blood. These receptors came from a man in his fifties or sixties with active or convalescent COVID-19.

This clone was observed a single time. The chain uses TRBV10-3 and TRBJ1-5; D gene ambiguous. The germline V gene has CDR1 ENHRY and CDR2 SYGVKD. The CDR3 extends over 16 amino acids. V lost 6 bases to trimming and J lost 5 bases, with 20 bases between them. The CDR3 reads CAISFTETFSYQPQHF. Written as DNA, the CDR3 is TGTGCCATCAGCTTTACAGAAACGTTCAGTTATCAGCCCCAGCATTTT.

The rearrangement joins TRBV5-1 to TRBJ1-6, with D perhaps TRBD1 (5 bases). Germline CDR1 SGHRS, CDR2 YFSETQ. V dropped 4 bases and J dropped 0 bases, with 11 bases sitting between them. This CDR3 has 16 amino acids. In DNA, the CDR3 is TGCGCCAGCAGCAGGGACGGGAGCTCCTATAATTCACCCCTCCACTTT. Amino acids: CASSRDGSSYNSPLHF.

A single count supports this clone. The rearrangement links TRBV12-5 to TRBJ2-7; 8 nucleotides align to TRBD1. Trimming removed 0 bases from V and 2 bases from J; junction bases left unmatched: 6. Germline V gene lookup returns CDR1 LGHNT and CDR2 FRNRAP. The CDR3 contains 16 residues. The CDR3 DNA sequence: TGTGCTAGTGGTTTGGTTCCGGACAGGGTGGCCTACGAGCAGTACTTC. This codes for CASGLVPDRVAYEQYF.

This clone was recorded once. The CDR3 loop is CASSPMGRGTEAFF. Written as DNA, the CDR3 is TGTGCCAGCTCACCAATGGGGAGAGGCACTGAAGCTTTCTTT. The chain carries TRBV18 and TRBJ1-1, with D unclear. V was clipped by 2 bases and J by 4 bases, with 11 bases between them. Germline CDR1 is KGHSH and CDR2 is LQKENI. The length of the CDR3 is 14 residues.

The chain couples TRBV2 to TRBJ2-3; perhaps TRBD1 as D (6 bases). Germline CDR1 is SNHLY and CDR2 is FYNNEI. V was shortened by 4 bases and J by 6 bases, with 17 bases between the two germline ends. The CDR3 has 15 residues. CDR3 sequence reads: CASSVGTRGWDTQYF. In DNA form, the CDR3 reads TGTGCCAGCAGTGTCGGGACAAGAGGATGGGATACGCAGTATTTT.

The chain employs TRBV30 and TRBJ1-2; D ambiguous. With 1 base removed from V and 1 base from J, the gap between germline ends came to 10 bases. The CDR3 totals 14 residues. Germline V gene sequence: CDR1 GTSNPN, CDR2 SVGIG (reference sequence). This CDR3 is CAWSARSINYGYTF. In DNA, the CDR3 is TGTGCCTGGAGTGCCAGAAGTATTAACTATGGCTACACCTTC.

This clone turned up a few times. The chain employs TRBV11-2 and TRBJ1-1; D is ambiguous. V lost 3 bases and J lost 3, with 8 bases in between. The CDR3 loop spans 13 amino acids. From germline, CDR1 is SGHAT and CDR2 FQNNGV. In DNA form, the CDR3 reads TGTGCCAGCAGCTTCCACACCGACACTGAAGCTTTCTTT. This translates into CASSFHTDTEAFF.

This sequence joins TRBV7-2 and TRBJ2-1; TRBD2 aligns across 11 bases. CDR3 size: 16 residues. Losses at the gene ends were 7 bases for V and 8 bases for J; bases not matched to a gene: 13. CDR1 and CDR2 (germline): SGHTA, FQGNSA. CDR3 loop: CASTPLLAGDSYEQFF. The CDR3 DNA sequence: TGTGCCAGCACCCCTTTACTAGCGGGAGACTCCTATGAGCAGTTCTTC.

This clone appeared once. This sequence joins TRBV3-1 (or the pseudogene TRBV3-2) and TRBJ1-3; TRBD1 matches 9 bases. After removal of 4 bases from V and 0 bases from J, the junction contained 7 bases not matched to a gene. This CDR3 spans 17 amino acids. Germline V lookup: CDR1 LGHDT, CDR2 YNNKEL (reference sequence). The CDR3 spells CASSPTLGQGSGNTIYF. Here the CDR3 DNA reads TGTGCCAGCAGCCCTACTTTGGGACAGGGCTCTGGAAACACCATATATTTT.

The J gene is TRBJ2-7, the V gene TRBV10-1; D is perhaps TRBD2 (6 bases). This CDR3 comprises 15 residues. Germline V gene data show CDR1 as WNHNN and CDR2 as SYGVQD (reference sequence). Deletions cut 0 bases from V and 2 bases from J, with 11 bases between. DNA of the CDR3: TGCGCCAGCAGTGAGTCGGAGGGTTCCCCCTACGAGCAGTACTTC. Translated, it gives CASSESEGSPYEQYF.

The CDR3 here is CASSLTGGNQPQHF. The CDR3 nucleotides read TGTGCCAGCAGTTTAACAGGGGGAAATCAGCCCCAGCATTTT. The V gene is TRBV28, the J gene TRBJ1-5; 8 bases match TRBD1. This CDR3 region has 14 residues. Germline trimming cut 2 bases from V and 4 bases from J; bases unmatched to any gene: 1. Per the germline V gene, CDR1 is MDHEN and CDR2 is SYDVKM.

The genes are TRBV20-1 and TRBJ1-2; tentative D call: TRBD1 (6 bases). This CDR3 is 11 amino acids long. From germline, CDR1 is DFQATT and CDR2 SNEGSKA (reference sequence). The V gene lost 3 bases and the J gene lost 10 bases, with 12 bases spanning the gap. The CDR3 loop is CSASVGQIYTF. The CDR3 nucleotides are TGCAGTGCTAGTGTCGGACAGATCTACACCTTC.

This clone was detected many times. The V and J genes are TRBV10-3 and TRBJ1-5; D gene uncertain. CDR1 and CDR2 from the germline V gene are ENHRY and SYGVKD. V gave up 6 bases and J gave up 0 bases, with 9 bases separating them. This CDR3 comprises 14 residues. The CDR3 loop is CAISNSNSNQPQHF. The CDR3 DNA follows: TGTGCCATCAGCAACAGCAATAGCAATCAGCCCCAGCATTTT.

The chain combines TRBV1 with TRBJ2-7; TRBD1 reflects the table's D call only, with no check against the DNA. TRBV1 is listed as a pseudogene. The CDR3 extends over 15 amino acids. The DNA of the CDR3 is TGCACCAGCAGCCAAGGGTACACCATCCTCTACGAGCAGTACTTC. Encoded protein: CTSSQGYTILYEQYF.

Notes on this clone: One end of the junction fails to match germline, which may point to a read error. The chain carries TRBV2 and TRBJ1-2; D gene unclear. CDR3 length equals 12 residues. The germline gives CDR1 SNHLY, CDR2 FYNNEI. CDR3 nucleotide sequence: TGTGCCAGCTGGGGATCGGACTATGGCTGCACCTTC. Its translation is CASWGSDYGCTF.

The chain joins TRBV4-1 to TRBJ2-1, with 8 bases fitting TRBD2. Germline V gene lookup returns CDR1 MGHRA and CDR2 YSYEKL. The CDR3 is 13 residues long. Trimming took 5 bases from V and 10 from J; bases not matched to a gene: 7. The CDR3 bases are TGCGCCAGCAGCGTCGGGGGGGCATGGGAGCAGTTCTTC. Amino acids: CASSVGGAWEQFF.

The rearrangement uses TRBV15 and TRBJ2-3; perhaps TRBD2 as D (5 bases). This CDR3 is built from 13 residues. In germline, CDR1 is LNHNV, CDR2 YYDKDF (reference sequence). The V gene lost 5 bases and the J gene lost 3 bases, with 9 bases spanning the gap. DNA of the CDR3: TGTGCCACCAGCCGGCGGGCAACAGATACGCAGTATTTT. It is translated as CATSRRATDTQYF.

This clone is a singleton in its sample. The chain has TRBV19 and TRBJ1-1; 7 bases are a match to TRBD1. Per the germline V gene, CDR1 is LNHDA and CDR2 is SQIVND (reference sequence). Unmatched junction bases numbered 5, after V lost 7 bases and J lost 3 bases. CDR3 length equals 13 residues. DNA for the CDR3: TGTGCCAGTACCACGACAGGGCACACTGAAGCTTTCTTT. Amino acid sequence: CASTTTGHTEAFF.

The CDR3 bases are TGCGCCAGCAGCTCAGGGGGCCACAATTACTACAATGAGCAGTTCTTC. It yields the protein CASSSGGHNYYNEQFF. The chain couples TRBV5-1 to TRBJ2-1; TRBD1 matches at 8 bases. Germline trimming cut 3 bases from V and 3 bases from J; bases unmatched to any gene: 8. The V gene's germline CDR1 is SGHRS and CDR2 YFSETQ. This CDR3 comprises 16 residues.

This clone was observed once. The V call is TRBV14, the J call TRBJ1-1; D perhaps matches TRBD1 (6 bases). The length of the CDR3 is 14 residues. Trimming cost V 0 bases and J 5 bases, with 10 bases left between them. Germline V gives CDR1 SGHDN, CDR2 FVKESK. Here the CDR3 DNA reads TGTGCCAGCAGCCAAGATCTAGGGGGAACTGAAGCTTTCTTT. Translating gives CASSQDLGGTEAFF.

The chain employs TRBV27 and TRBJ1-1, with 9 nucleotides matching TRBD1. With 8 bases clipped from V and 6 bases from J, the junction kept 7 bases outside the gene matches. This CDR3 region has 13 residues. The germline V gene has CDR1 MNHEY and CDR2 SMNVEV (reference sequence). CDR3 in amino acids: CASGGQGKSEAFF. The CDR3 DNA reads as TGTGCCAGCGGAGGACAGGGGAAATCTGAAGCTTTCTTT.

This sequence joins TRBV21-1 and TRBJ1-2; TRBD1 is the table's D call and was not checked against the DNA. TRBV21-1 is reported as a pseudogene. This CDR3 region has 18 residues. The chain's CDR3 is CASSKVYQVLIGFYGYTF. CDR3 sequence (DNA): TGTGCCAGCAGCAAAGTCTACCAGGTCTTGATAGGCTTCTATGGCTACACCTTC.

The genes are TRBV2 and TRBJ1-6; possible D gene TRBD1, 6 bases. There are 12 residues in the CDR3. V dropped 8 bases and J dropped 7 bases, with 9 bases sitting between them. Looked up from germline, CDR1 is SNHLY and CDR2 is FYNNEI. CDR3 sequence: CASGTLNSPLHF. The DNA of the CDR3 is TGTGCCAGCGGGACATTAAATTCACCCCTCCACTTT.

This chain connects TRBV7-9 to TRBJ1-2; D is unresolved. The CDR3 is 15 amino acids. Trimming took off 4 bases at V and 5 bases at J, with 17 bases between the two ends. Germline lookup yields CDR1 SEHNR and CDR2 FQNEAQ (reference sequence). In nucleotides, the CDR3 is TGTGCCAGCAGCTCGAAATCGGCAGGCGATTATGGCTACACCTTC. It yields the protein CASSSKSAGDYGYTF.

The genes are TRBV18 and TRBJ1-6; the match to TRBD1 covers 8 bases. The CDR3 consists of 14 residues. With V trimmed by 6 bases and J by 7 bases, 5 bases remained unmatched. Looked up from germline, CDR1 is KGHSH and CDR2 is LQKENI. CDR3 DNA sequence: TGTGCCAGCTCCCTGGACAGGGTGAATTCACCCCTCCACTTT. It is translated as CASSLDRVNSPLHF.

This sequence joins TRBV5-1 and TRBJ2-3; 7 positions match TRBD1. With 5 bases clipped from V and 5 bases from J, the junction kept 14 bases outside the gene matches. The germline V gene has CDR1 SGHRS and CDR2 YFSETQ. The CDR3 covers 16 residues. CDR3 bases: TGCGCCAGCAGTTTTTCAGGGGGTGACTGGGTAGATACGCAGTATTTT. It specifies CASSFSGGDWVDTQYF.